These 14 T cell receptor beta chains were sequenced from one sample in a study of breast tumors, draining lymph nodes, adjacent tissues. TCRdb re-derived calls from the multiplex PCR reads in MiXCR, one entry per CDR3 protein. The profile shows some 53,000 distinct CDR3 sequences, under 50% of them singletons. Sequencing was done on a sample of breast tumor tissue. The receptor set was obtained from a female donor with breast cancer. Some clones in this sample may be carry-over from other donors' samples.

The V and J genes are TRBV2 and TRBJ2-3, with TRBD2 matching 16 bases. The V gene's germline CDR1 is SNHLY and CDR2 FYNNEI. The CDR3 covers 17 residues. Trimming removed 6 bases from V and 3 bases from J; junction bases left unmatched: 6. CDR3 residues: CASSQGTSGRVTDTQYF. The DNA of the CDR3 is TGTGCCAGCAGCCAAGGGACTAGCGGGAGGGTGACAGATACGCAGTATTTT.

To note about this clonotype: Because the CDR3 is missing its conserved closing phenylalanine or tryptophan, this is likely a read error. This chain uses TRBV12-3 or TRBV12-4 with TRBJ2-1; 10 bases fit TRBD1. Unmatched junction bases numbered 8, after V lost 6 bases and J lost 6 bases. CDR3 size: 15 residues. CDR3: CASSPPRTGGNEQFL. CDR3 nucleotide sequence: TGTGCCAGCAGCCCTCCCCGGACAGGGGGCAATGAGCAGTTCCTC.

DNA of the CDR3: TGTGCCAGCCGGATACGTGCGAACACCGGGGAGCTGTTTTTT. Translation: CASRIRANTGELFF. The gene calls are TRBV5-5 and TRBJ2-2; D remains unclear. The CDR3 is made up of 14 amino acids. V lost 7 bases to trimming and J lost 0 bases, with 10 bases between them. Germline V gene lookup returns CDR1 SGHKS and CDR2 YYEKEE (reference sequence).

This clonotype was seen ten or more times. This chain joins TRBV9 and TRBJ2-1, with D hard to call. Germline assignment: CDR1 SGDLS and CDR2 YYNGEE. The CDR3 contains 15 residues. The V end was cut by 4 bases, the J end by 6 bases, with 17 bases between. The CDR3 is CASSPHPGIANEQFF. Written as DNA, the CDR3 is TGTGCCAGCAGCCCCCATCCTGGGATAGCCAATGAGCAGTTCTTC.

This clonotype was seen repeatedly, ten times or more. This chain connects TRBV27 to TRBJ2-1; 8 positions agree with TRBD2. The V and J ends lost 4 bases and 6 bases, in that order; junction bases with no gene match: 8. Germline-derived CDR1 and CDR2 are MNHEY and SMNVEV (reference sequence). This CDR3 is built from 15 residues. CDR3 DNA: TGTGCCAGCAGTTACGGCGGCCGGGGGGGCAATGAGCAGTTCTTC. Its translation is CASSYGGRGGNEQFF.

Turning to this clonotype: This may come from a read error, since a much larger clone is one base off. The chain employs TRBV18 and TRBJ2-5, with TRBD2 matching 7 bases. Trimming at V came to 2 bases and at J to 7 bases, leaving 10 bases not matched to a gene. Germline V lookup: CDR1 KGHSH, CDR2 LQKENI. The CDR3 sequence is 15 residues long. CDR3 region: CASSPGSGMGGTQYF. The CDR3 nucleotides read TGTGCCAGCTCACCAGGGAGCGGGATGGGCGGGACCCAGTACTTC.

This clonotype has at least ten counts. The chain employs TRBV27 and TRBJ1-3, with a tentative D call TRBD1 (5 bases). V was pared by 8 bases and J by 0 bases, with 11 bases between. Germline CDR1 is MNHEY and CDR2 is SMNVEV (reference sequence). The CDR3 sequence is 14 residues long. Here the CDR3 reads CASRGEGSGNTIYF. CDR3 bases: TGTGCCAGCCGGGGGGAGGGCTCTGGAAACACCATATATTTT.

Of note for this clonotype: Since a much larger clone is just one base distant, this may be a read error. The chain carries TRBV6-1 and TRBJ2-3, with 8 bases lining up with TRBD2. The CDR3 has 19 amino acids. The V gene end was trimmed by 5 bases and the J gene end by 4 bases; junction bases not matched to a gene: 20. The germline gives CDR1 MNHNS, CDR2 SASEGT. In DNA, the CDR3 is TGTGCCAGCAGTCGGGCCCTTCTCACCCAGACTAGCGTCGCAGATACGCAGTATTTT. It specifies CASSRALLTQTSVADTQYF.

The rearrangement links TRBV19 to TRBJ2-3; D call uncertain. Germline lookup yields CDR1 LNHDA and CDR2 SQIVND (reference sequence). The ends were cut back, 4 bases at V and 2 bases at J, with 10 bases in the middle. The CDR3 totals 14 residues. CDR3 nucleotides: TGTGCCAGTAGTACTGGCCGATTCACAGATACGCAGTATTTT. Amino acids: CASSTGRFTDTQYF.

In this sample, this clonotype turned up many times. The CDR3 protein is CASRKAGTDQPQHF. CDR3 nucleotides: TGTGCCAGCAGGAAAGCAGGGACGGATCAGCCCCAGCATTTT. The gene calls are TRBV6-1 and TRBJ1-5; the D gene is possibly TRBD1 (5 bases). V lost 6 bases and J 5 bases, leaving 14 bases between the germline ends. The CDR3 runs 14 residues. Germline CDR1 is MNHNS and CDR2 is SASEGT.

The rearrangement joins TRBV7-2 to TRBJ2-3; TRBD2 matches at 9 bases. Unmatched junction bases numbered 8, after V lost 1 base and J lost 6 bases. The germline gives CDR1 SGHTA, CDR2 FQGNSA. This CDR3 region has 16 residues. For the CDR3, the DNA is TGTGCCAGCAGCTTAGATCCAGCGGGGGGAGAGGATACGCAGTATTTT. Amino acid sequence: CASSLDPAGGEDTQYF.

This clonotype has at least ten counts. The CDR3 loop is CSARAVADTQYF. The CDR3 nucleotides are TGCAGTGCTAGAGCGGTAGCAGATACGCAGTATTTT. The chain couples TRBV20-1 to TRBJ2-3, with D unresolved. With 1 base removed from V and 4 bases from J, the gap between germline ends came to 6 bases. Germline V lookup: CDR1 DFQATT, CDR2 SNEGSKA (reference sequence). There are 12 residues in the CDR3.

In this sample, this clonotype turned up many times. CDR3 sequence (DNA): TGCAGTGCTAGCCCAACTAGCGGGGTTTACAATGAGCAGTTCTTC. As protein: CSASPTSGVYNEQFF. The genes are TRBV20-1 and TRBJ2-1, with 10 bases fitting TRBD2. The CDR3 has 15 amino acids. Germline lookup yields CDR1 DFQATT and CDR2 SNEGSKA (reference sequence). The V and J ends lost 3 bases and 4 bases, in that order; junction bases with no gene match: 6.

This clonotype was recorded many times. The V and J genes are TRBV2 and TRBJ2-7, with TRBD1 identical over 8 bases. Germline CDR1 SNHLY, CDR2 FYNNEI. This CDR3 comprises 13 residues. V trimming: 11 bases; J trimming: 0 bases; junction bases outside the gene matches: 6. CDR3 sequence (DNA): TGTGCCGGACGGGACAGGAGCTCCTACGAGCAGTACTTC. Amino acids: CAGRDRSSYEQYF. The whole variable domain, remainder taken from reference TRBV2 and TRBJ2-7, is EPEVTQTPSHQVTQMGQEVILRCVPISNHLYFYWYRQILGQKVEFLVSFYNNEISEKSEIFDDQFSVERPDGSNFTLKIRSTKLEDSAMYFCAGRDRSSYEQYFGPGTRLTVT.